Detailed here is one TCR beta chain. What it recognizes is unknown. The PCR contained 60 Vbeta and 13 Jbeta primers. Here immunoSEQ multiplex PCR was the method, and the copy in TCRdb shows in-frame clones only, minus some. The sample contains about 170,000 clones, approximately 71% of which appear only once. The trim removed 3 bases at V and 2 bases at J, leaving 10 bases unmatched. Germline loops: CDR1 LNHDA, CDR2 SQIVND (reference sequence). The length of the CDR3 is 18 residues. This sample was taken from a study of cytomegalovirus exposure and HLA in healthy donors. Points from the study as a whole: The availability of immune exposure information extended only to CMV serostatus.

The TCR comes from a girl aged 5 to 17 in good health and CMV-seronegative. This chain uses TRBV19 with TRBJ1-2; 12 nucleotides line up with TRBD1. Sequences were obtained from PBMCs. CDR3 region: CASSILKGQGAPNYGYTF. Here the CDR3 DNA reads TGTGCCAGTAGTATTTTGAAGGGACAGGGGGCTCCGAACTATGGCTACACCTTC.